Listed below are T cell receptor beta chains from one sample, sequenced in a study of CD8+CD57+ T cells in acquired aplastic anemia. From the reads, TCRdb called clonotypes with MiXCR, one entry per CDR3 protein. The repertoire includes about 190,000 distinct CDR3 sequences, about half of them detected once, and about 17% sits in the top ten. Sequenced sample: sorted CD4+, CD8+, or CD8+CD57+ T cells (not recorded which) from PBMCs. These receptors were taken from a human donor in good health, serving as a control. The conserved cysteine and the conserved F or W are not part of the CDR3 here. Fields, in order: J gene, V gene, D gene, CDR3 protein. D genes are given only for firm matches.

>TRBJ1-4|TRBV4-2|-
ASSQDFRATNEKLF
>TRBJ2-7|TRBV9|-
ASSSAYEQY
>TRBJ1-6|TRBV5-5|-
ASSLDGGKALH
>TRBJ1-1|TRBV9|TRBD1
ASSVGTGRAEAF
>TRBJ1-2|TRBV10-1|TRBD1
ASSPDRVYGYT
>TRBJ1-1|TRBV10-3|TRBD1
AIKPGGARTEAF
>TRBJ2-7|TRBV7-2|TRBD2
ASSLEGSSGVYEQY
>TRBJ1-2|TRBV7-9|TRBD1
ASSLPNRGGYT
>TRBJ1-3|TRBV12-3/TRBV12-4|-
ASSLPLGATGNTIY
>TRBJ1-5|TRBV7-9|-
ASSPTGDQPQH
>TRBJ1-1|TRBV6-5|-
ASAGEDGGAF